Below are 27 T cell receptor beta chains sequenced from a single sample in a study of T cells in localized non-small cell lung cancer. Measured with immunoSEQ multiplex PCR; TCRdb has only the in-frame clones, and not every one. This sample has 25,000 to 30,000 clones; roughly 90% occur once, and the top ten carry about 4.4%. The sequencing here drew on peripheral blood mononuclear cells, taken before any cancer treatment. Receptor source: a woman aged 35-75 years with stage III lung adenocarcinoma.

The J gene is TRBJ1-1, the V gene TRBV20-1; D remains ambiguous. The CDR3 runs 11 residues. Germline assignment: CDR1 DFQATT and CDR2 SNEGSKA (reference sequence). V gave up 8 bases and J gave up 1 base, with 8 bases separating them. The CDR3 here is CSSLRNTEAFF. CDR3 DNA sequence: TGCAGTTCGTTGAGGAACACTGAAGCTTTCTTT.

This chain connects TRBV30 to TRBJ1-2, with 10 bases matching TRBD1. The CDR3 is 13 amino acids. Germline CDR1 and CDR2: GTSNPN and SVGIG (reference sequence). The ends lost 5 bases at V and 8 bases at J; junction bases unmatched: 8. The CDR3 coding sequence is TGTGCCTGGCCTCCCGGGACAGGGGTCGGCTACACCTTC. Translated, it gives CAWPPGTGVGYTF.

The chain couples TRBV5-4 to TRBJ2-7; D is perhaps TRBD1 (7 bases). V was clipped by 2 bases and J by 6 bases, with 15 bases between them. Germline V gene lookup returns CDR1 SGHNT and CDR2 YYREEE (reference sequence). The CDR3 extends over 14 amino acids. CDR3 coding DNA: TGTGCCAGCAGCTTAGGAGGGGGCCTCTCCGAGCAGTACTTC. This gives the protein CASSLGGGLSEQYF.

The chain combines TRBV6-1 with TRBJ1-5; D not certain. With 0 bases removed from V and 4 bases from J, the gap between germline ends came to 4 bases. Germline lookup yields CDR1 MNHNS and CDR2 SASEGT. The CDR3 totals 13 residues. The CDR3 bases are TGTGCCAGCAGTGAAGCCTCGAATCAGCCCCAGCATTTT. Amino acid sequence: CASSEASNQPQHF.

V gene TRBV28 combines with J gene TRBJ1-4; D remains ambiguous. CDR3 length: 13 amino acids. Germline CDR1 reads MDHEN; CDR2 reads SYDVKM. The V end was cut by 6 bases, the J end by 6 bases, with 11 bases between. CDR3 sequence (DNA): TGTGCCAGCAGCCCTTCCGGGTATGAAAAACTGTTTTTT. Translating gives CASSPSGYEKLFF.

The rearrangement uses TRBV7-9 and TRBJ1-2, with a weak D call TRBD1 (5 bases). With 2 bases removed from V and 6 bases from J, the gap between germline ends came to 7 bases. Germline V lookup: CDR1 SEHNR, CDR2 FQNEAQ (reference sequence). The CDR3 runs 12 residues. DNA of the CDR3: TGTGCCAGCAGCTTAAGGGGAGATGGCTACACCTTC. Translated, it gives CASSLRGDGYTF.

This clone has only one observation. The chain recombines TRBV5-4 with TRBJ1-2; the D is unclear. The germline gives CDR1 SGHNT, CDR2 YYREEE (reference sequence). The CDR3 runs to 13 residues. Trimming removed 1 base at V and 2 bases at J, with 6 bases between. In DNA form, the CDR3 reads TGTGCCAGCAGCTTGTTGGAGAACTATGGCTACACCTTC. As protein: CASSLLENYGYTF.

The chain is built from TRBV14 and TRBJ2-7; TRBD2 aligns across 7 bases. J lost 3 bases, V lost 5 bases, and 4 bases had no gene match. CDR3 size: 13 residues. CDR1 is SGHDN, CDR2 FVKESK, per germline. The CDR3 nucleotides read TGTGCCAGCAGCGTTGGGGGGGGCTACGAGCAGTACTTC. This translates into CASSVGGGYEQYF.

The chain recombines TRBV6-4 with TRBJ2-7; D perhaps matches TRBD2 (6 bases). CDR3 length: 15 amino acids. V lost 6 bases, J lost 0 bases, and 15 bases lay in between. Germline V gene data show CDR1 as MRHNA and CDR2 as SNTAGT. The CDR3 sequence is CASSVAPGDSYEQYF. In DNA, the CDR3 is TGTGCCAGCAGCGTAGCCCCGGGGGACTCCTACGAGCAGTACTTC.

The V call is TRBV18, the J call TRBJ1-4, with D uncertain. This CDR3 spans 15 amino acids. The germline V gene has CDR1 KGHSH and CDR2 LQKENI. Trimming shortened V by 3 bases and J by 5 bases, and 13 bases separated the two germline ends. The CDR3 loop is CASSPRTETNEKLFF. CDR3 DNA sequence: TGTGCCAGCTCACCTCGTACAGAAACAAATGAAAAACTGTTTTTT.

This clone is a singleton in its sample. V is TRBV5-4 and J is TRBJ2-7; D uncertain. The ends were cut back, 1 base at V and 5 bases at J, with 10 bases in the middle. Germline CDR1 reads SGHNT; CDR2 reads YYREEE (reference sequence). The CDR3 spans 13 residues. The DNA for the CDR3 is TGTGCCAGCAGCTTGAACGGCCTCCACGAGCAGTACTTC. It codes for CASSLNGLHEQYF.

This clone appeared once. The chain joins TRBV7-8 to TRBJ2-7; no clear D. CDR3 length equals 13 residues. V lost 5 bases and J lost 3, with 11 bases in between. The germline CDR1 and CDR2 sequences are SGHVS and FQNEAQ. CDR3 loop: CASSPGLDYEQYF. In nucleotides, the CDR3 is TGTGCCAGCAGCCCCGGGTTAGACTACGAGCAGTACTTC.

The rearrangement joins TRBV5-4 to TRBJ1-2, with 8 bases fitting TRBD1. Trimming cost V 5 bases and J 6 bases; bases outside gene matches: 6. The CDR3 totals 13 residues. Germline CDR1 and CDR2: SGHNT and YYREEE (reference sequence). CDR3 DNA sequence: TGTGCCAGCAGTTCGACAGGGGACAATGGCTACACCTTC. Its translation is CASSSTGDNGYTF.

This clone is a singleton in its sample. This chain uses TRBV29-1 with TRBJ2-3; the D is unclear. The CDR3 consists of 12 residues. V was trimmed by 7 bases and J by 0 bases, leaving 8 bases between them. Germline CDR1 SQVTM, CDR2 ANQGSEA. CDR3 sequence reads: CSALDSTDTQYF. The DNA for the CDR3 is TGCAGCGCTCTTGACAGCACAGATACGCAGTATTTT.

The chain recombines TRBV7-6 with TRBJ2-2; perhaps TRBD1 as D (6 bases). Germline CDR1 reads SGHVS; CDR2 reads FNYEAQ. Deletions cut 11 bases from V and 4 bases from J, with 11 bases between. The CDR3 runs to 12 residues. The CDR3 is CAALGATGELFF. CDR3 coding DNA: TGTGCCGCTTTGGGGGCCACCGGGGAGCTGTTTTTT.

This chain connects TRBV30 to TRBJ2-7, with D perhaps assigned TRBD1 or TRBD2 (6 bases each). This CDR3 is built from 17 residues. V was clipped by 1 base and J by 1 base, with 20 bases between them. Germline CDR1 and CDR2: GTSNPN and SVGIG (reference sequence). The CDR3: CAWSARSGRGGSYEQYF. Here the CDR3 DNA reads TGTGCCTGGAGTGCCCGGAGTGGCAGGGGAGGATCCTACGAGCAGTACTTC.

This chain joins TRBV2 and TRBJ1-5, with 9 bases aligning to TRBD1. Germline CDR1 SNHLY, CDR2 FYNNEI. The CDR3 runs 17 residues. The junction had 12 bases not matched to a gene; V was cut back by 6 bases and J by 3 bases. CDR3 in DNA: TGTGCCAGCAGCCTAGGACAGGGGAGGGGGCTCAATCAGCCCCAGCATTTT. Amino acid sequence: CASSLGQGRGLNQPQHF.

The chain couples TRBV7-9 to TRBJ1-1; D is possibly TRBD1 (5 bases). Germline V gives CDR1 SEHNR, CDR2 FQNEAQ (reference sequence). V lost 5 bases to trimming and J lost 6 bases, with 19 bases between them. The CDR3 loop spans 15 amino acids. The CDR3 loop is CASSVGLLRYAEAFF. Here the CDR3 DNA reads TGTGCCAGCAGCGTGGGACTCCTTAGGTATGCTGAAGCTTTCTTT.

The gene calls are TRBV10-1 and TRBJ2-3; TRBD1 might be the D (5 bases). V shed 11 bases and J shed 0 bases, with 15 bases lying between them. Germline V gene lookup returns CDR1 WNHNN and CDR2 SYGVQD (reference sequence). This CDR3 is built from 14 residues. The CDR3 reads CAPRADRSTDTQYF. The CDR3 nucleotides read TGCGCCCCCAGGGCGGACCGCAGCACAGATACGCAGTATTTT.

The V and J genes are TRBV6-1 and TRBJ2-2; D uncertain. Trimming shortened V by 4 bases and J by 1 base, and 4 bases separated the two germline ends. The CDR3 totals 13 residues. In germline, CDR1 is MNHNS, CDR2 SASEGT. The CDR3 protein is CASSGLNTGELFF. Here the CDR3 DNA reads TGTGCCAGCAGTGGACTGAACACCGGGGAGCTGTTTTTT.

The chain recombines TRBV28 with TRBJ2-3; D possibly uses TRBD1 or TRBD2 (7 bases each). The CDR3 contains 16 residues. CDR1 is MDHEN, CDR2 SYDVKM, per germline. Between the trimmed V and J ends, which lost 7 bases and 0 bases, there was a span of 17 bases. The CDR3: CASTQGGDPSTDTQYF. DNA for the CDR3: TGTGCCAGCACCCAGGGGGGGGACCCGAGCACAGATACGCAGTATTTT.

The CDR3 DNA reads as TGTGCCAGCAGTGACCGGGACAGGCGGCCAGATACGCAGTATTTT. Translated: CASSDRDRRPDTQYF. V is TRBV6-1 and J is TRBJ2-3; 8 positions match TRBD1. The V and J ends lost 3 bases and 4 bases, in that order; junction bases with no gene match: 6. CDR1 is MNHNS and CDR2 is SASEGT in the germline V gene. CDR3 length equals 15 residues.

This rearrangement joins TRBV6-6 to TRBJ2-1, with D unclear. The V end lost 5 bases, the J end lost 4 bases, and 9 bases lay between the germline ends. Germline CDR1 reads MNHNY; CDR2 reads SVGAGI (reference sequence). CDR3 length: 13 amino acids. CDR3 DNA sequence: TGTGCCAGCAGTCCCTCCATTTACAATGAGCAGTTCTTC. Its protein product is CASSPSIYNEQFF.

The sample holds one count of this clone. The CDR3 nucleotides are TGTGCCAGCAGCTTAGCGGGTGGTGAAAAACTGTTTTTT. It is translated as CASSLAGGEKLFF. The chain joins TRBV7-9 to TRBJ1-4; unclear D gene. This CDR3 contains 13 residues. Deletions cut 0 bases from V and 7 bases from J, with 6 bases between. Germline values: CDR1 SEHNR, CDR2 FQNEAQ (reference sequence).

The chain links TRBV28 to TRBJ2-3; 12 bases map to TRBD2. Germline CDR1 MDHEN, CDR2 SYDVKM. V trimming: 4 bases; J trimming: 4 bases; junction bases outside the gene matches: 6. The CDR3 runs to 16 residues. The CDR3 sequence is CASSSMLAGGSDTQYF. The CDR3 DNA sequence: TGTGCCAGCAGTTCGATGCTAGCGGGAGGGTCAGATACGCAGTATTTT.

The chain combines TRBV6-5 with TRBJ2-5, with 11 nucleotides matching TRBD2. CDR1 MNHEY and CDR2 SVGAGI come from the germline V gene. CDR3 length: 13 amino acids. V shed 7 bases and J 5 bases; nucleotides not matched to a gene: 3. The CDR3 nucleotides are TGTGCCAGCACCTTAGCGGGAGGGGAGACCCAGTACTTC. This gives the protein CASTLAGGETQYF.

The chain combines TRBV19 with TRBJ1-5, with 7 bases aligning to TRBD1. Germline values: CDR1 LNHDA, CDR2 SQIVND (reference sequence). This CDR3 comprises 19 residues. The V gene end was trimmed by 6 bases and the J gene end by 2 bases; junction bases not matched to a gene: 19. DNA for the CDR3: TGTGCCAGTAGATCAAAAGGACAGGTCCTATTCGAGGGCAATCAGCCCCAGCATTTT. Protein: CASRSKGQVLFEGNQPQHF.